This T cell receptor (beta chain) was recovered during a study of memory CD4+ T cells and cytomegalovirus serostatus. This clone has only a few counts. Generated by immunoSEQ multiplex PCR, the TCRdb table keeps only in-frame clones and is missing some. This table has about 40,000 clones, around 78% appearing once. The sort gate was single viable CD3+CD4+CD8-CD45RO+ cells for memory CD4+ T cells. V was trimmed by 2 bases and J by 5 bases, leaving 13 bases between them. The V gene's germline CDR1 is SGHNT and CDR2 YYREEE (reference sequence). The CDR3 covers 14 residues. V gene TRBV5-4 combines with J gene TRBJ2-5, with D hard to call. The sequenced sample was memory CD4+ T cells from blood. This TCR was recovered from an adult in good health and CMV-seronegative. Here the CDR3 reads CASSLKPPNETQYF. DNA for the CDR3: TGTGCCAGCAGCTTAAAGCCCCCCAATGAGACCCAGTACTTC.